This paragraph reports one T cell receptor beta chain. A much larger clone sits a single nucleotide away, making a read error possible. The sample comes from a study of T cells after yellow fever vaccination. Study-level information: Fractions containing few cells were prepared with SMART-Seq v4 Ultra Low Input.

TCRdb called the 5' RACE reads again in MiXCR, with one record for every CDR3 protein. The sample records hundreds of thousands of distinct CDR3 sequences, 8.5% to 10% being singletons. This TCR derives from a man between 18 and 35 years old who received the YFV17D yellow fever vaccine. The sequencing here drew on PBMCs, taken on the day of the first yellow fever vaccination.

The CDR3 nucleotides read TGTGCCAGCAGCGTAGGCCCTGGCGGTAGGGGCGAGACCCAGTACTTC. The encoded protein is CASSVGPGGRGETQYF. The rearrangement uses TRBV9 and TRBJ2-5; a possible D gene is TRBD1 (5 bases). The CDR3 consists of 16 residues. CDR1 is SGDLS, CDR2 YYNGEE, per germline. Trimming stripped 0 bases from V and 5 bases from J, with 17 bases between.